This record looks at one T cell receptor beta chain sequence and its context. The clone's antigen remains unknown. No quality values exist for individual bases; no much larger clone is one base distant. These data come from a study of T cell responses to AZD1222 COVID-19 vaccine (TCRdb year 2021). Context from the whole study: AZD1222 recipients whose second dose came at about 4 weeks and those whose second dose came at about 12 weeks were combined into one group, since spike-specific TCR depth and breadth did not differ between the two schedules. Trial participants were enrolled into age subgroups of 18-55, 56-69 and 70-plus years, which contained roughly 150, 30 and 60 TCR-sequenced participants, respectively. TCR sequencing was performed for roughly 240 trial participants, of whom about 200 were given two doses of AZD1222 and around 25 were given two doses of MenACWY control vaccine. Beyond this particular receptor, the publication reports: In the small 56-69-year group, the increase in depth fell short of significance, most likely because of low power. Vaccine-associated CD4 TCRs spanned the whole spike protein, with dominant responses in regions 160-218 and 743-854. Because no day 14 peak-response samples were available, the repertoires could be characterized only after the peak T cell response. After two AZD1222 doses, spike-specific TCR breadth and depth were significantly higher than at day 0 and than in MenACWY recipients. Conclusions about previously exposed vaccinees were limited because only six AZD1222 recipients were SARS-CoV-2 seropositive at baseline. Most participants were white British and females outnumbered males, and the authors suggested that clonal diversity may have been underestimated. Reportedly, close to half of the unique spike-specific TCRs recognized epitopes lying outside the regions that are mutated in the B.1.351 and B.1.1.7 variants.

The time point label, as the study defines it: baseline before first vaccination. The vaccinee samples were drawn from two UK trials, COV001 and COV002, one of which was a single-blind randomized controlled phase 2/3 trial testing AZD1222 (ChAdOx1 nCoV-19) in healthy adults. For TCRbeta chain sequencing, PBMC samples from trial participants were taken at day 0 and at day 28 after the second dose. CDR1 and CDR2 (LGHNA, YSLEER) derive from the germline V gene. The cysteine opens and the phenylalanine closes a CDR3 of 15 amino acids. The only DNA kept is the CDR3, 45 bases in frame from the first base. The junction carries 12 bases between V and J, which are trimmed by 0 bases and 4 bases respectively. The CDR3 regions of human TCRbeta chains were analyzed by immunosequencing. Concerning the study's data processing: Repertoire TCRs were checked for matches against a reference library of SARS-CoV-2-specific TCRs that had been generated using the MIRA antigen-specificity platform. Breadth was defined as the fraction of unique TCRs that were SARS-CoV-2-associated, and depth was defined as the fraction of total T cells that were SARS-CoV-2-associated. Using the MIRA data, each spike-specific TCR was mapped to the spike region that the TCR reacts to and placed in a CD4 or CD8 class. Log10-transformed breadth and depth values were compared by one-way ANOVA with Sidak's multiple comparisons tests. The source is immuneACCESS, and TCRdb retained only in-frame sequences with V and J called. Part of the clones is not carried over; for the studies checked, unresolved V genes explain less than half of this, and the remainder is unexplained. V and J calls plus clone size are reproduced from that table; the DNA served to infer D and trimming. This sample gives about 150,000 clones in total; around nine tenths of them show up just once. The ten most abundant clones make up over 1.1% of the sample.

The sequence came from an adult in good health. The sample was peripheral blood, taken on day 0 of AZD1222 vaccination. The sequence is built from TRBV4-3 and TRBJ1-1, with the D gene call left open. The nucleotide sequence is TGCGCCAGCAGCCAAGAATCTCTATCTGGCACTGAAGCTTTCTTT. Protein translation: CASSQESLSGTEAFF.